The clone carrying this T cell receptor beta chain was recorded many times. V shed 1 base and J 3 bases; nucleotides not matched to a gene: 5. Germline V CDR1 and CDR2: SGHTA, FQGNSA. The length of the CDR3 is 15 residues. The data originate from a study of T cells after yellow fever vaccination. TCRdb reprocessed the 5' RACE reads via MiXCR and lists one record per CDR3 protein. The sample holds approximately 240,000 distinct CDR3 sequences, approximately 3.8% seen once. The specimen comprised PBMCs, sampled 15 days after the yellow fever booster vaccination. This TCR was recovered from a man in his late teens or twenties who received the YFV17D yellow fever vaccine. The chain recombines TRBV7-2 with TRBJ1-2; 7 bases agree with TRBD1. CDR3 amino acids: CASSLVVQGDYGYTF. The CDR3 DNA sequence: TGTGCCAGCAGCTTAGTGGTGCAGGGGGACTATGGCTACACCTTC. Full variable domain (remainder filled in from reference TRBV7-2 and TRBJ1-2): GAGVSQSPSNKVTEKGKDVELRCDPISGHTALYWYRQSLGQGLEFLIYFQGNSAPDKSGLPSDRFSAERTGGSVSTLTIQRTQQEDSAVYLCASSLVVQGDYGYTFGSGTRLTVV.